The sequence of this TCR beta chain was determined in a study of blood T cells in healthy people across ages. Study observations and caveats: When set beside aged donors, long-lived donors presented more naive CD4+ cells and higher diversity. Donor CMV infection status was unknown, possibly confounding age-related changes in expanded clonotypes.

Alongside a J-beta primer mix, a sample-barcoded 5' primer served in a second PCR lasting about 7 to 12 cycles. TCRdb ran MiXCR on the 5' RACE reads and lists one entry per CDR3 protein. The sample has 800,000 to 1,000,000 distinct CDR3 sequences, about 48% seen once; the top ten hold around an eighth. This clonotype was seen many times. Its antigen remains unknown. This sequence originates from a man aged 30 to 45 in good health. Sequencing was carried out using blood.

CDR3 in DNA: TGTGCCAGCAGCGCCCGGCTCGGTCAGATCAATCAGCCCCAGCATTTT. Translated, it gives CASSARLGQINQPQHF. The chain combines TRBV7-8 with TRBJ1-5; D ambiguous. Germline V gene sequence: CDR1 SGHVS, CDR2 FQNEAQ. The CDR3 loop spans 16 amino acids. V was cut by 5 bases and J by 3 bases, with 17 bases left in between.